This entry concerns a single TCR beta chain. CDR1 and CDR2 from the germline V gene are MRHNA and SNTAGT. Trimming stripped 2 bases from V and 7 bases from J, with 6 bases between. This CDR3 has 12 residues. From blood CD8+ and CD4+ T cells, the TCR beta chain was sequenced. The data derive from a study of CD8 T cells in Susac syndrome. RNA amounts of 0.5 to 1 ug underwent reverse transcription with random hexamers. The CDR3 of TCR beta was amplified by immunoSEQ multiplex PCR across 54 Vbeta and 13 Jbeta. TCRdb redid the calling of the immunoSEQ multiplex PCR reads with MiXCR, one entry per CDR3 protein. The profile covers about 280,000 distinct CDR3 sequences, with roughly 84% appearing a single time and around 0.12% taken by the ten largest.

The V and J genes are TRBV6-4 and TRBJ2-1; no firm D call. The receptor was derived from a human donor with multiple sclerosis. Input material: CD8+ T cells from PBMCs. CDR3: CASSDPLNEQFF. The CDR3 nucleotides are TGTGCCAGCAGTGACCCCCTGAATGAGCAGTTCTTC.